This entry lists 20 T cell receptor beta chains sequenced from one sample in a study of early T cells in non-severe SARS-CoV-2 infection. MiXCR, applied by TCRdb to the 5' RACE reads, yields one record per CDR3 protein. The table records some 63,000 distinct CDR3 sequences, roughly 13% of them present only once. The sequencing input was whole blood. These receptors came from an adult who was a healthcare worker with PCR-confirmed SARS-CoV-2 infection or an uninfected control (not recorded which).

This clonotype has ten or more counts. The genes are TRBV10-3 and TRBJ1-4, with D maybe TRBD1 (5 bases). The CDR3 has 16 amino acids. V lost 4 bases, J lost 0 bases, and 12 bases lay in between. CDR1 and CDR2 (germline): ENHRY, SYGVKD. CDR3 residues: CAISATVPATNEKLFF. The DNA for the CDR3 is TGTGCCATCAGTGCGACAGTACCAGCAACTAATGAAAAACTGTTTTTT.

This clonotype has only a few counts. The V gene is TRBV6-2 or TRBV6-3, the J gene TRBJ1-1, with D uncertain. V was clipped by 5 bases and J by 1 base, with 14 bases between them. Germline CDR1 reads MNHEY; CDR2 reads SVGEGT. The CDR3 sequence is 15 residues long. The DNA of the CDR3 is TGTGCCAGCAGTAACGGAGGGCGGAGGAACACTGAAGCTTTCTTT. It is translated as CASSNGGRRNTEAFF.

This clonotype was observed many times. V is TRBV10-3 and J is TRBJ1-5; D call uncertain. The germline gives CDR1 ENHRY, CDR2 SYGVKD. V shed 3 bases and J shed 2 bases, with 8 bases lying between them. The CDR3 spans 14 residues. CDR3 in amino acids: CAISDLGGNQPQHF. The CDR3 DNA is TGTGCCATCAGTGACTTGGGTGGCAATCAGCCCCAGCATTTT.

This clonotype occurred many times. The chain employs TRBV9 and TRBJ2-3, with D possibly called TRBD1 or TRBD2 (5 bases each). This CDR3 has 13 residues. The V end lost 0 bases, the J end lost 5 bases, and 7 bases lay between the germline ends. The germline gives CDR1 SGDLS, CDR2 YYNGEE. This CDR3 reads CASSVGGGDTQYF. The CDR3 nucleotides read TGTGCCAGCAGCGTAGGTGGGGGAGATACGCAGTATTTT.

The rearrangement uses TRBV6-5 and TRBJ2-2; D remains unclear. CDR1 MNHEY and CDR2 SVGAGI come from the germline V gene. This CDR3 is 12 amino acids long. Trimming removed 6 bases at V and 1 base at J, with 3 bases between. The CDR3 DNA reads as TGTGCCAGCAGGCGGAACACCGGGGAGCTGTTTTTT. This sequence encodes CASRRNTGELFF.

The rearrangement links TRBV20-1 to TRBJ2-7; no clear D. V gave up 3 bases and J gave up 6 bases, with 12 bases separating them. Germline lookup yields CDR1 DFQATT and CDR2 SNEGSKA (reference sequence). The CDR3 sequence is 12 residues long. CDR3 nucleotides: TGCAGTGCTAGCGTCCACAGAGGCGAGCAGTACTTC. Translated, it gives CSASVHRGEQYF.

In its sample, this clonotype was seen many times. The chain is built from TRBV7-6 and TRBJ1-4, with 8 bases that match TRBD1. Unmatched junction bases numbered 11, after V lost 8 bases and J lost 6 bases. CDR1 and CDR2 (germline): SGHVS, FNYEAQ. The length of the CDR3 is 15 residues. CDR3 nucleotides: TGTGCCAGCTCCCCAGGGGGCAGCAACGATGAAAAACTGTTTTTT. Protein sequence: CASSPGGSNDEKLFF.

The chain links TRBV11-1 to TRBJ2-2; no firm D call. With 2 bases removed from V and 3 bases from J, the gap between germline ends came to 13 bases. In germline, CDR1 is SGHAT, CDR2 FQDESV (reference sequence). CDR3 length equals 16 residues. CDR3 in DNA: TGTGCCAGCAGCTTATTTTGGTCTCCCCACACCGGGGAGCTGTTTTTT. Its translation: CASSLFWSPHTGELFF.

This clonotype was detected only a few times. The V and J genes are TRBV6-5 and TRBJ1-1, with D tentatively TRBD1 (5 bases). Germline CDR1 and CDR2: MNHEY and SVGAGI. V lost 7 bases and J 4 bases, leaving 16 bases between the germline ends. The CDR3 is 14 residues long. In nucleotides, the CDR3 is TGTGCCAGCACCCAGGACGGGGGGAGCACTGAAGCTTTCTTT. Residues: CASTQDGGSTEAFF.

This clonotype was counted ten times or more. This chain connects TRBV5-1 to TRBJ2-6; D gene unclear. This CDR3 comprises 15 residues. Germline V gives CDR1 SGHRS, CDR2 YFSETQ. The ends were cut back, 0 bases at V and 0 bases at J, with 4 bases in the middle. The CDR3 DNA reads TGCGCCAGCAGCTTGGAAGCCTCTGGGGCCAACGTCCTGACTTTC. It codes for CASSLEASGANVLTF.

This clonotype was seen at least ten times. The chain carries TRBV18 and TRBJ2-7, with 10 bases fitting TRBD1. CDR3 length: 14 amino acids. V lost 4 bases to trimming and J lost 6 bases; unmatched junction nucleotides: 6. Germline V gives CDR1 KGHSH, CDR2 LQKENI. The CDR3 sequence is CASSLGQGDSEQYF. As DNA, the CDR3 is TGTGCCAGCTCACTTGGACAGGGGGATAGCGAGCAGTACTTC.

At least ten counts were recorded for this clonotype. The CDR3 here is CASRNPTGRGYGYTF. CDR3 bases: TGTGCCAGCAGAAACCCGACAGGGAGGGGCTATGGCTACACCTTC. V gene TRBV12-3 or TRBV12-4 combines with J gene TRBJ1-2, with 7 bases that match TRBD1. The length of the CDR3 is 15 residues. J lost 4 bases, V lost 6 bases, and 11 bases had no gene match.

This clonotype was recorded at least ten times. The chain carries TRBV7-2 and TRBJ1-1; D is uncertain. This CDR3 comprises 12 residues. The germline V gene encodes CDR1 SGHTA and CDR2 FQGNSA. Trimming shortened V by 5 bases and J by 2 bases, and 6 bases separated the two germline ends. CDR3 DNA: TGTGCCAGCAGCCCTCATAACACTGAAGCTTTCTTT. It specifies CASSPHNTEAFF.

This clonotype was detected only a few times. The V and J genes are TRBV12-5 and TRBJ2-3; tentative D call: TRBD1 (5 bases). V dropped 5 bases and J dropped 4 bases, with 13 bases sitting between them. CDR3 length: 14 amino acids. CDR1 LGHNT and CDR2 FRNRAP come from the germline V gene. The CDR3 DNA sequence: TGTGCTAGTGGTCTGCAGGGTATTGCAGATACGCAGTATTTT. Its protein is CASGLQGIADTQYF.

The chain carries TRBV7-8 and TRBJ1-6; TRBD1 is a possible D gene (6 bases). Trimming removed 1 base from V and 7 bases from J, with 8 bases in between. The CDR3 length is 14 residues. The germline gives CDR1 SGHVS, CDR2 FQNEAQ. CDR3 nucleotides: TGTGCCAGCAGCTTAGGACAGGAAAATTCACCCCTCCACTTT. It yields the protein CASSLGQENSPLHF.

The rearrangement joins TRBV25-1 to TRBJ2-3; D is possibly TRBD1 or TRBD2 (5 bases each). Germline loops: CDR1 MGHDK, CDR2 SYGVNS. V was pared by 4 bases and J by 1 base, with 9 bases between. This CDR3 contains 14 residues. CDR3 protein: CASSGGFRTDTQYF. CDR3 sequence (DNA): TGTGCCAGCAGTGGGGGGTTTCGCACAGATACGCAGTATTTT.

The gene calls are TRBV29-1 and TRBJ2-5; possibly TRBD2 for D (7 bases). CDR1 and CDR2 (germline): SQVTM, ANQGSEA. Trimming shortened V by 7 bases and J by 4 bases, and 19 bases separated the two germline ends. The CDR3 has 14 residues. Written as DNA, the CDR3 is TGCAGCGAGACTACCGGACAGCGGGGAGAGACCCAGTACTTC. Its translation is CSETTGQRGETQYF.

This clonotype was observed at least ten times. This chain joins TRBV28 and TRBJ2-7; a possible D gene is TRBD2 (6 bases). The CDR3 covers 14 residues. Trimming pared 5 bases from V and 3 bases from J, leaving 14 bases between. Germline V gene sequence: CDR1 MDHEN, CDR2 SYDVKM. The CDR3 DNA follows: TGTGCCAGCAGTCCTGCGGGGACGAACTACGAGCAGTACTTC. It codes for CASSPAGTNYEQYF.

The rearrangement joins TRBV16 to TRBJ1-6; possible D gene TRBD1, 5 bases. The CDR3 is made up of 13 amino acids. V was pared by 2 bases and J by 11 bases, with 10 bases between. Germline values: CDR1 KGHSY, CDR2 FQNENV. The CDR3 region is CASSQKGETPLHF. CDR3 nucleotides: TGTGCCAGCAGCCAAAAAGGGGAGACACCCCTCCACTTT. Variable domain in full (rest from reference TRBV16 and TRBJ1-6): GEEVAQTPKHLVRGEGQKAKLYCAPIKGHSYVFWYQQVLKNEFKFLISFQNENVFDETGMPKERFSAKCLPNSPCSLEIQATKLEDSAVYFCASSQKGETPLHFGNGTRLTVT.

This clonotype was counted between two and nine times. The chain links TRBV5-1 to TRBJ2-2; perhaps TRBD1 as D (6 bases). Trimming pared 9 bases from V and 1 base from J, leaving 10 bases between. The V gene's germline CDR1 is SGHRS and CDR2 YFSETQ. The CDR3 is 13 residues long. CDR3 nucleotides: TGCGCCACTACAGGGCAGAACACCGGGGAGCTGTTTTTT. It translates to CATTGQNTGELFF.